A selection of T cell receptor beta chains follows, all from one sample in a study of cytomegalovirus exposure and HLA in healthy donors. Produced via immunoSEQ multiplex PCR; TCRdb's table is partial and in-frame only. The sample lists approximately 61,000 clones, 75% to 85% occurring once. Source material: PBMCs. The receptors shown here come from a man aged 50 or older in good health and CMV-seropositive. The CDR3 runs from the conserved cysteine through the conserved F or W. A D gene is named only where the DNA matches it firmly. Not every row has a clone size; where given, it reads once, few, many or a size class.

D,J,V,size,DNA,CDR3
NA,TRBJ1-3,TRBV18,once,TGTGCCAGCTCACCGGCATCTGGAAACACCATATATTTT,CASSPASGNTIYF
TRBD2,TRBJ2-5,TRBV9,NA,TGTGCCAGCAGCGAGGGAGGACTAGCGGGGGCCAGGATAGAGACCCAGTACTTC,CASSEGGLAGARIETQYF
TRBD2,TRBJ2-3,TRBV19,NA,TGTGCCAGTAGTAGCGGGACTAGCGGGAGTGATACGCAGTATTTT,CASSSGTSGSDTQYF
TRBD2,TRBJ2-7,TRBV18,NA,TGTGGCAGCTCACCAAGGGCCGGGACTAGCGGGGCCTACGAGCAGTACTTC,CGSSPRAGTSGAYEQYF
TRBD1,TRBJ2-7,TRBV7-9,NA,TGTGCCAGCAGCAAAAACCGACAGGGGGCCTACGAGCAGTACTTC,CASSKNRQGAYEQYF
NA,TRBJ1-5,TRBV5-6,NA,TGTGCCAGCAGCTTGGGACTGAGCAATCAGCCCCAGCATTTT,CASSLGLSNQPQHF
TRBD2,TRBJ2-7,TRBV6-1,NA,TGTGCCAGCAGTCTAGCGGGAGGGCCCTACGAGCAGTACTTC,CASSLAGGPYEQYF
TRBD1,TRBJ2-7,TRBV6-5,NA,TGTGCCAGCAGTAGGGGGAACAGGGGCTCCTACGAGCAGTACTTC,CASSRGNRGSYEQYF
NA,TRBJ2-4,TRBV28,NA,TGTGCCAGCAGTTTAACGACAGAAACCTTAGCCAAAAACATTCAGTACTTC,CASSLTTETLAKNIQYF
TRBD2,TRBJ2-3,TRBV5-4,NA,TGTGCCAGCAGCTTGCAGCGGGGGGGCGACGATACGCAGTATTTT,CASSLQRGGDDTQYF
NA,TRBJ2-7,TRBV28,NA,TGTGCCAGCAGTGAGACAGGTAATACCTACGAGCAGTACTTC,CASSETGNTYEQYF
NA,TRBJ2-7,TRBV6-5,NA,TGTGCCAGCAGTGAAGCGACCGATTACGAGCAGTACTTC,CASSEATDYEQYF
NA,TRBJ2-7,TRBV9,few,TGTGCCAGCAGCTCCCCGCGGCCCAGCTCCTACGAGCAGTACTTC,CASSSPRPSSYEQYF
NA,TRBJ2-1,TRBV2,NA,TGTGCCAGCAGTCCACTAGTCTTTGAGCAGTTCTTC,CASSPLVFEQFF
TRBD2,TRBJ2-3,TRBV28,NA,TGTGCCAGCAGTAATAGCGGGATGGAAACAGATACGCAGTATTTT,CASSNSGMETDTQYF
TRBD1,TRBJ2-7,TRBV7-6,NA,TGTGCCAGCAGCTTACGGGCAGGGGGTTACTACGAGCAGTACTTC,CASSLRAGGYYEQYF
TRBD1,TRBJ1-5,TRBV6-6,NA,TGTGCCAGCAGTTACCAGGGGGCTGGGCAGCCCCAGCATTTT,CASSYQGAGQPQHF
NA,TRBJ2-3,TRBV27,NA,TGTGCCAGCAGTCCCCCGGGACAATTGGATACGCAGTATTTT,CASSPPGQLDTQYF
TRBD2,TRBJ2-7,TRBV4-2,NA,TGTGCCAGCAGCCAAGCCTTAGGACTAGCGGGGACCTACGAGCAGTACTTC,CASSQALGLAGTYEQYF
NA,TRBJ2-6,TRBV14,NA,TGTGCCAGCAGCCAAGGCGGACACTCTGGGGCCAACGTCCTGACTTTC,CASSQGGHSGANVLTF
TRBD1,TRBJ1-1,TRBV10-2,NA,TGCGCCAGCAGTGAGCCGACAGGGCAAAACACTGAAGCTTTCTTT,CASSEPTGQNTEAFF
NA,TRBJ2-2,TRBV18,once,TGTGCCAGCTCACTAGACACCGGGGAGCTGTTTTTT,CASSLDTGELFF
NA,TRBJ1-2,TRBV7-2,NA,TGTGCCAGCAGTTTGTCCGGACAGCCTAACTATGGCTACACCTTC,CASSLSGQPNYGYTF
TRBD1,TRBJ1-1,TRBV6-5,NA,TGTGCCAGCAGTTACTCTGACAGGGCCACTGAAGCTTTCTTT,CASSYSDRATEAFF
NA,TRBJ1-2,TRBV30,NA,TGTGCCTGGAGTGTTTTCCCCCTCTATGGCTACACCTTC,CAWSVFPLYGYTF
TRBD1,TRBJ1-2,TRBV6-6,NA,TGTGCCAGCAGTTTGGGACAGGTTGATGGCTACACCTTC,CASSLGQVDGYTF
NA,TRBJ2-5,TRBV6-6,NA,TGTGCCAGCAGTTATTCGCGGCATGAAGAGACCCAGTACTTC,CASSYSRHEETQYF
TRBD1,TRBJ2-7,TRBV29-1,NA,TGCAGTCGGGGGTTCCGGGACAGGGTTTGCGAGCAGTACTTC,CSRGFRDRVCEQYF
NA,TRBJ2-1,TRBV7-9,NA,TGTTCCAGCAGCTTATTGGTTCGGGGGTCCTACAATGAGCAGTTCTTC,CSSSLLVRGSYNEQFF
TRBD2,TRBJ2-2,TRBV4-3,few,TGCGCCAGCAACCACCCGGGACTAGGGAGCACCGGGGAGCTGTTTTTT,CASNHPGLGSTGELFF
NA,TRBJ1-1,TRBV6-6,NA,TGTGCCAGCAGCCTTAACAGGGAAGGGAACACTGAAGCTTTCTTT,CASSLNREGNTEAFF
TRBD1,TRBJ2-7,TRBV2,NA,TGTGCCAGCAAGGACAGGTCTGCCTCCGAGCAGTACTTC,CASKDRSASEQYF
NA,TRBJ2-1,TRBV4-3,few,TGCGCCAGCAGCCAAGCTATGATGGTAGTCATCTACAATGAGCAGTTCTTC,CASSQAMMVVIYNEQFF
TRBD1,TRBJ1-1,TRBV29-1,NA,TGCAGCGTTGAAGAACCGGACAGGGTGAAGGCTTTCTTT,CSVEEPDRVKAFF
NA,TRBJ2-1,TRBV28,NA,TGTGCCAGCAGCCCCACCAAGCCCCGAGGCCCGGGAGAGCAGTTCTTC,CASSPTKPRGPGEQFF
NA,TRBJ2-1,TRBV4-3,few,TGCGCCAGCAGCCAAGATATGATCCTACTCCTCGACAATCAGCAGTTCTTC,CASSQDMILLLDNQQFF
TRBD2,TRBJ2-7,TRBV10-2,NA,TGCGCCAGCGGCTCCGGGACTAACTCCTACGAGCAGTACTTC,CASGSGTNSYEQYF